Following are 29 T cell receptor beta chains from one sample sequenced in a study of post-analysis software for immune sequencing data. General study results and limits: Controls showed lower frequencies than patients for a few TRBV segments, and TRBV5-6, TRBV5-1 and TRBV20-1 were among these.

Which antigens these TCRs recognize remains unknown. Unique molecular identifiers had been added to the TCR beta cDNA libraries. One entry per CDR3 protein results from TCRdb running MiXCR on the PCR reads. The repertoire includes some 260,000 distinct CDR3 sequences, 35% to 40% of them detected once, and around 4.8% sits in the top ten. The sequencing sample was made of blood. The receptor set was obtained from a girl aged 10 to 17 with multiple sclerosis.

The chain has TRBV6-6 and TRBJ2-7; perhaps TRBD2 as D (6 bases). This CDR3 has 16 residues. Germline V gene data show CDR1 as MNHNY and CDR2 as SVGAGI (reference sequence). Trimming shortened V by 4 bases and J by 0 bases, and 16 bases separated the two germline ends. The CDR3 sequence is CASSSGHAGSSYEQYF. DNA of the CDR3: TGTGCCAGCAGTTCTGGGCATGCGGGGAGCTCCTACGAGCAGTACTTC.

The sample holds a few counts of this clonotype. V gene TRBV15 combines with J gene TRBJ1-1; D is unresolved. This CDR3 comprises 13 residues. Trimming pared 9 bases from V and 1 base from J, leaving 12 bases between. Germline V gives CDR1 LNHNV, CDR2 YYDKDF (reference sequence). CDR3 DNA sequence: TGTGCCACAAACCCGCCGGGGAACACTGAAGCTTTCTTT. Encoded protein: CATNPPGNTEAFF.

As to this clonotype: This could be a read error, since a much larger clone is one nucleotide away. The gene calls are TRBV5-1 and TRBJ1-6; 8 nucleotides line up with TRBD1. The CDR3 has 14 residues. CDR1 and CDR2 (germline): SGHRS, YFSETQ. CDR3 sequence reads: CVSSADRGNSPLHF. DNA of the CDR3: TGCGTCAGCAGCGCCGACAGGGGAAACTCACCCCTCCACTTT.

This clonotype was detected many times. The rearrangement uses TRBV12-3 or TRBV12-4 and TRBJ1-6; no reliable D call. Trimming removed 3 bases at V and 2 bases at J, with 11 bases between. This CDR3 region has 16 residues. The DNA of the CDR3 is TGTGCCAGCAGTTTCGAAAGGGCCGCCTATAATTCACCCCTCCACTTT. Translation gives CASSFERAAYNSPLHF.

The gene calls are TRBV6-6 and TRBJ1-1, with 8 bases fitting TRBD1. CDR3 length: 16 residues. Germline CDR1 and CDR2: MNHNY and SVGAGI (reference sequence). V shed 2 bases and J 5 bases; nucleotides not matched to a gene: 10. CDR3 sequence reads: CASSYKVAGGGTEAFF. The CDR3 DNA sequence: TGTGCCAGCAGTTACAAAGTGGCAGGGGGCGGGACTGAAGCTTTCTTT.

This clonotype was observed at least ten times. The chain recombines TRBV29-1 with TRBJ1-1; D is uncertain. The CDR3 is made up of 11 amino acids. The V end lost 3 bases, the J end lost 5 bases, and 7 bases lay between the germline ends. Germline CDR1 reads SQVTM; CDR2 reads ANQGSEA. CDR3 residues: CSVDTETEAFF. The CDR3 DNA is TGCAGCGTTGATACAGAGACTGAAGCTTTCTTT.

The CDR3 DNA reads TGCGCCAGCAGCTCTAGCCCCATGAGGACAGCTCAAGAGACCCAGTACTTC. Translation gives CASSSSPMRTAQETQYF. The V call is TRBV5-1, the J call TRBJ2-5; a weak D match, TRBD1 (6 bases). The V and J ends lost 3 bases and 2 bases respectively, with 20 bases between them. There are 17 residues in the CDR3. Germline V CDR1 and CDR2: SGHRS, YFSETQ.

Details on this clonotype: One junction end disagrees with the germline gene, perhaps due to a read error. This chain connects TRBV20-1 to TRBJ2-1; D unresolved. CDR1 is DFQATT, CDR2 SNEGSKA, per germline (reference sequence). This CDR3 has 12 amino acids. The CDR3: CRARIGYNEQFF. The CDR3 DNA is TGCAGGGCTAGGATCGGGTACAATGAGCAGTTCTTC.

With respect to this clonotype: Since a much larger clone is just one base distant, this may be a read error. The rearrangement links TRBV18 to TRBJ2-1; the D gene is possibly TRBD2 (6 bases). The germline V gene encodes CDR1 KGHSH and CDR2 LQKENI. CDR3 size: 16 residues. The CDR3 here is CANSRNSGPTGNEQFF. In DNA, the CDR3 is TGTGCCAACTCACGGAATAGCGGCCCCACCGGCAATGAGCAGTTCTTC.

Details on this clonotype: This could be a read error, since a much larger clone is one nucleotide away. The chain uses TRBV7-2 and TRBJ2-5; TRBD1 agrees at 10 bases. CDR3 size: 17 residues. Germline CDR1 is SGHTA and CDR2 is FQGNSA. As DNA, the CDR3 is TGTGCCAGCAGCTTGGAGGTCGGGACAGGGGTCCGGGAGACCCAGCACTTC. Translated: CASSLEVGTGVRETQHF.

This clonotype appeared many times. The chain has TRBV7-9 and TRBJ2-7; D may be TRBD1 or TRBD2 (5 bases each). The germline V gene has CDR1 SEHNR and CDR2 FQNEAQ (reference sequence). The CDR3 is made up of 13 amino acids. Trimming removed 4 bases from V and 0 bases from J, with 7 bases in between. CDR3 sequence (DNA): TGTGCCAGCAGCTCGGGGACCTCCTACGAGCAGTACTTC. Amino acid sequence: CASSSGTSYEQYF.

Note on this clonotype: As the CDR3 is not closed by the conserved phenylalanine or tryptophan, this likely results from a read error. This rearrangement joins TRBV20-1 to TRBJ1-2; D gene ambiguous. This CDR3 contains 11 residues. Trimming removed 3 bases at V and 3 bases at J, with 5 bases between. Germline CDR1 is DFQATT and CDR2 is SNEGSKA (reference sequence). This CDR3 reads CSARADYGYTV. The CDR3, as DNA: TGCAGTGCTAGGGCCGACTATGGCTACACCGTC.

The chain is built from TRBV10-3 and TRBJ1-5, with 7 bases lining up with TRBD1. Germline values: CDR1 ENHRY, CDR2 SYGVKD. The CDR3 spans 15 residues. After removal of 8 bases from V and 0 bases from J, the junction contained 7 bases not matched to a gene. The CDR3 protein is CAIPRWDSSNQPQHF. The DNA for the CDR3 is TGTGCCATCCCAAGATGGGACAGTAGCAATCAGCCCCAGCATTTT.

This chain joins TRBV5-6 and TRBJ1-2; no firm D call. The CDR3 is 15 amino acids. Germline lookup yields CDR1 SGHDT and CDR2 YYEEEE. Trimming cost V 4 bases and J 0 bases, with 13 bases left between them. Written as DNA, the CDR3 is TGTGCCAGCAGCACCCCGGGAAGAACTAACTATGGCTACACCTTC. The encoded protein is CASSTPGRTNYGYTF.

The gene calls are TRBV12-3 or TRBV12-4 and TRBJ2-5; possibly TRBD2 for D (6 bases). The CDR3 runs to 13 residues. The germline V and J ends were trimmed by 10 bases and 2 bases, with 14 bases remaining between them. CDR3 coding DNA: TGTGCCACGACGGGAGAGGGGCAAGAGACCCAGTACTTC. This encodes CATTGEGQETQYF.

This clonotype showed up many times. The chain employs TRBV12-3 or TRBV12-4 and TRBJ1-2; D is perhaps TRBD1 (6 bases). The CDR3 has 15 residues. Trimming removed 7 bases from V and 1 base from J, with 16 bases in between. CDR3 in DNA: TGTGCCAGCACTAGGGGGGGCCTAGATAACTATGGCTACACCTTC. Its translation: CASTRGGLDNYGYTF.

The chain recombines TRBV2 with TRBJ1-1; D not certain. This CDR3 is built from 14 residues. Trimming shortened V by 5 bases and J by 1 base, and 11 bases separated the two germline ends. The germline V gene has CDR1 SNHLY and CDR2 FYNNEI. The CDR3 reads CASSPWGENTEAFF. DNA for the CDR3: TGTGCCAGCAGTCCATGGGGAGAGAACACTGAAGCTTTCTTT.

This clonotype was seen at least ten times. This chain connects TRBV7-2 to TRBJ2-5; D is perhaps TRBD2 (6 bases). The CDR3 sequence is 14 residues long. V was clipped by 6 bases and J by 5 bases, with 16 bases between them. Germline CDR1 SGHTA, CDR2 FQGNSA. CDR3 sequence reads: CASRLARESETQYF. The DNA of the CDR3 is TGTGCCAGCAGACTGGCTCGGGAGTCCGAGACCCAGTACTTC. The whole variable domain, filled in from reference TRBV7-2 and TRBJ2-5, reads GAGVSQSPSNKVTEKGKDVELRCDPISGHTALYWYRQSLGQGLEFLIYFQGNSAPDKSGLPSDRFSAERTGGSVSTLTIQRTQQEDSAVYLCASRLARESETQYFGPGTRLLVL.

The chain uses TRBV12-3 or TRBV12-4 and TRBJ1-6, with D tentatively TRBD1 (5 bases). V was clipped by 8 bases and J by 9 bases, with 14 bases between them. The CDR3 is 13 residues long. CDR3 region: CASANGQGSPLHF. The CDR3 region has the DNA TGTGCCAGCGCCAATGGCCAGGGTTCACCCCTCCACTTT.

This clonotype was counted between two and nine times. The CDR3 reads CASSATGASSKNIQYF. The CDR3 DNA follows: TGTGCCAGCAGCGCGACAGGCGCCTCGTCCAAAAACATTCAGTACTTC. The V gene is TRBV7-2, the J gene TRBJ2-4; maybe TRBD1 (6 bases). CDR3 length equals 16 residues. The V and J ends lost 5 bases and 2 bases respectively, with 16 bases between them. Per the germline V gene, CDR1 is SGHTA and CDR2 is FQGNSA.

Notes on this clonotype: A read error may be the cause here, since a much bigger clone is one base away. It is likely a read error, because the conserved phenylalanine at the end of the CDR3 is missing. This chain connects TRBV12-3 or TRBV12-4 to TRBJ1-1; TRBD1 matches 10 bases. CDR3 length equals 14 residues. Trimming at V came to 6 bases and at J to 3 bases, leaving 4 bases not matched to a gene. Here the CDR3 DNA reads TGTGCCAGCAGCCGGACAGGGGGGTACACTGAAGCTTTCTGT. This translates into CASSRTGGYTEAFC.

This clonotype was seen a handful of times. The chain couples TRBV20-1 to TRBJ2-3; 13 bases are a match to TRBD2. The V segment lost 8 bases and the J segment 1 base; nucleotides outside the gene matches: 6. CDR3 length: 15 amino acids. Germline values: CDR1 DFQATT, CDR2 SNEGSKA (reference sequence). DNA of the CDR3: TGCAGTCAACTAGCGGGAGGGCCAGGCACAGATACGCAGTATTTT. The encoded protein is CSQLAGGPGTDTQYF.

This clonotype has a count of ten or more. The chain combines TRBV7-9 with TRBJ2-1; either TRBD1 or TRBD2 may supply D (5 bases each). V was trimmed by 4 bases and J by 10 bases, leaving 23 bases between them. CDR1 and CDR2 (germline): SEHNR, FQNEAQ (reference sequence). This CDR3 comprises 16 residues. The CDR3 is CASSYGASDFRGEQFF. The CDR3 bases are TGTGCCAGCAGCTACGGGGCCTCGGACTTCCGCGGGGAGCAGTTCTTC.

The chain is built from TRBV7-2 and TRBJ2-1; no definite D call. Trimming left V 5 bases short and J 7 bases short, with 21 bases between. This CDR3 region has 16 residues. The V gene's germline CDR1 is SGHTA and CDR2 FQGNSA. The CDR3 region has the DNA TGTGCCAGCAGCAGGAAGGTAAAGGCTTTTCAAAATGAGCAGTTCTTC. It is translated as CASSRKVKAFQNEQFF.

Details on this clonotype: This may be a read error: a much more frequent sequence differs by one nucleotide. V usage is TRBV2 and J usage is TRBJ2-1, with D hard to call. V was cut by 3 bases and J by 4 bases, with 7 bases left in between. Per germline, CDR1 SNHLY and CDR2 FYNNEI. The CDR3 length is 13 residues. The CDR3 bases are TGTGCCAGCAGTGACTTCGGTTACAATGAGCAGTTCTTC. This gives the protein CASSDFGYNEQFF.

This clonotype was seen many times. This rearrangement joins TRBV2 to TRBJ2-7; D is ambiguous. The CDR3 sequence is 13 residues long. Trimming removed 5 bases from V and 3 bases from J, with 11 bases in between. Germline V lookup: CDR1 SNHLY, CDR2 FYNNEI. The CDR3 sequence is CASSQRRHYEQYF. CDR3 in DNA: TGTGCCAGCAGTCAACGTCGGCACTACGAGCAGTACTTC.

This clonotype was seen just once. This CDR3 is CSAGTGRGPGYTF. CDR3 sequence (DNA): TGCAGTGCTGGGACAGGGAGGGGACCTGGCTACACCTTC. The chain is built from TRBV20-1 and TRBJ1-2, with 9 bases fitting TRBD1. The CDR3 loop spans 13 amino acids. Per germline, CDR1 DFQATT and CDR2 SNEGSKA (reference sequence). The ends lost 5 bases at V and 7 bases at J; junction bases unmatched: 8.

This clonotype was counted many times. The rearrangement joins TRBV7-2 to TRBJ1-4; no firm D call. Germline lookup yields CDR1 SGHTA and CDR2 FQGNSA. V was pared by 1 base and J by 7 bases, with 7 bases between. The CDR3 is 13 residues long. The CDR3 nucleotides read TGTGCCAGCAGCTTAGGAGGCTCTGAAAAACTGTTTTTT. Its translation: CASSLGGSEKLFF.

The chain links TRBV7-3 to TRBJ2-1, with 8 bases fitting TRBD2. The V segment lost 4 bases and the J segment 3 bases; nucleotides outside the gene matches: 5. Germline V CDR1 and CDR2: SGHTA, FQGTGA. CDR3 size: 15 residues. CDR3 region: CASSSILAVYNEQFF. Here the CDR3 DNA reads TGTGCCAGCAGCTCAATACTAGCGGTCTACAATGAGCAGTTCTTC.